These 14 T cell receptor beta chains share one sample of origin, sequenced in a study of CD8+CD57+ T cells in acquired aplastic anemia listed by TCRdb under 2018. Sequencing instrument: Illumina HiSeq 2000. TCR beta VDJ combination and CDR3 sequence profiling used genomic DNA as the template. TCRdb cleaned the public reads at Q25 with fastp, built clones with MiXCR and kept in-frame beta chains. Entries are consolidated by CDR3 protein sequence, retaining the most common genes and DNA. The sample data list hundreds of thousands of distinct CDR3 sequences, and roughly 64% of these were observed just once. The biggest ten clones account for 4% of the sample. The specimen sequenced was sorted CD4+, CD8+, or CD8+CD57+ T cells (not recorded which) from PBMCs. These receptors all come from a human donor in good health, serving as a control.

This clonotype was recorded at least ten times. The chain recombines TRBV14 with TRBJ1-6; TRBD1 matches at 7 bases. V was pared by 4 bases and J by 9 bases, with 9 bases of the junction left unmatched. Germline V gives CDR1 SGHDN, CDR2 FVKESK. The CDR3 covers 15 residues. This chain's CDR3 is CASSLRDSLFSPLHF. The CDR3 DNA follows: TGTGCCAGCAGCCTCCGGGACAGTTTATTTTCACCCCTCCACTTT.

With respect to this clonotype: The junction departs from the called germline gene at one end, perhaps through a read error. The DNA of the CDR3 is TGCGCCAGCAGCCCGGTGACAGGGAACCAAGACACCCAGTATTTT. It translates to CASSPVTGNQDTQYF. V is TRBV7-9 and J is TRBJ1-3, with 7 bases lining up with TRBD1. This CDR3 spans 15 amino acids. The germline gives CDR1 SEHNR, CDR2 FQNEAQ (reference sequence).

The chain uses TRBV20-1 and TRBJ2-3; D is unclear. Looked up from germline, CDR1 is DFQATT and CDR2 is SNEGSKA (reference sequence). The CDR3 consists of 15 residues. V lost 1 base to trimming and J lost 2 bases, with 13 bases between them. CDR3 sequence reads: CSARGGGPNTDTQYF. DNA for the CDR3: TGCAGTGCTAGAGGCGGCGGCCCCAACACAGATACGCAGTATTTT.

In regard to this clonotype: The junction departs from the called germline gene at one end, perhaps through a read error. The J gene is TRBJ1-6, the V gene TRBV9; D uncertain. Germline V gives CDR1 SGDLS, CDR2 YYNGEE. There are 14 residues in the CDR3. For the CDR3, the DNA is TGTGCCAGCAGCCTAGCGCCTGACACTGAAGCTTTCTACTTT. This encodes CASSLAPDTEAFYF. The full variable domain, with the rest looked up from reference TRBV9 and TRBJ1-6, is DSGVTQTPKHLITATGQRVTLRCSPRSGDLSVYWYQQSLDQGLQFLIQYYNGEERAKGNILERFSAQQFPDLHSELNLSSLELGDSALYFCASSLAPDTEAFYFGNGTRLTVT.

The table lists this clonotype with many counts. The CDR3 reads CASSEAWDPNYGYTF. The CDR3, as DNA: TGTGCCAGCAGTGAAGCGTGGGATCCTAACTATGGCTACACCTTC. This rearrangement joins TRBV6-1 to TRBJ1-2; D not certain. The CDR3 length is 15 residues. The germline V and J ends were trimmed by 0 bases and 0 bases, with 8 bases remaining between them. The germline CDR1 and CDR2 sequences are MNHNS and SASEGT.

The chain has TRBV11-1 and TRBJ1-6; no clear D gene. The germline V gene encodes CDR1 SGHAT and CDR2 FQDESV (reference sequence). The CDR3 loop spans 16 amino acids. Between the trimmed V and J ends, which lost 5 bases and 5 bases, there was a span of 16 bases. CDR3 nucleotides: TGTGCCAGCAGCCGGAGCGGACGACCGAATAATTCACCCCTCCACTTT. Amino acids: CASSRSGRPNNSPLHF.

The chain recombines TRBV9 with TRBJ1-2, with TRBD1 as a possible D gene (5 bases). Per the germline V gene, CDR1 is SGDLS and CDR2 is YYNGEE. This CDR3 is built from 15 residues. The V end was cut by 3 bases, the J end by 11 bases, with 23 bases between. The CDR3 nucleotides read TGTGCCAGCAGCGCTGACCAGATGGACAATGAGGAGTACACCTTC. Protein sequence: CASSADQMDNEEYTF.

The chain couples TRBV9 to TRBJ1-2; D is unclear. Trimming pared 2 bases from V and 4 bases from J, leaving 12 bases between. There are 14 residues in the CDR3. In germline, CDR1 is SGDLS, CDR2 YYNGEE. CDR3 residues: CASSVSGISYGYTF. CDR3 bases: TGTGCCAGCAGCGTCTCAGGAATTAGCTATGGCTACACCTTC. Combining the CDR3 with reference TRBV9 and TRBJ1-2 gives the whole variable domain DSGVTQTPKHLITATGQRVTLRCSPRSGDLSVYWYQQSLDQGLQFLIQYYNGEERAKGNILERFSAQQFPDLHSELNLSSLELGDSALYFCASSVSGISYGYTFGSGTRLTVV.

Comments on this clonotype: This CDR3 fails to terminate in the conserved phenylalanine or tryptophan, so it likely reflects a read error. No DNA is shown, since the ends of the CDR3 on it are uncertain; the CDR3 is the one TCRdb lists. This chain joins TRBV7-7 and TRBJ2-7; TRBD2, the table's D call, lacks a check against the DNA. The CDR3 contains 13 residues when both ends are counted. CDR1 and CDR2 from the germline V gene are SSHAT and FNYEAQ (reference sequence). The CDR3 loop reads CASSQDSTEAQIR.

A word on this clonotype: Given the absence of the conserved phenylalanine or tryptophan at the CDR3 end, a read error is likely. Because the CDR3's place on the DNA is in doubt, the DNA is left out and the CDR3 is given as listed by TCRdb. The chain uses TRBV15 and TRBJ2-3; TRBD2 was called by the table and not checked on the DNA. Germline CDR1 and CDR2: LNHNV and YYDKDF (reference sequence). The CDR3 numbers 15 amino acids, ends counted. The CDR3: CATSGESPGPDTYCY.

In its sample, this clonotype was seen a few times. The junction shows a germline mismatch at one end, possibly a read error. V is TRBV25-1 and J is TRBJ1-1; D perhaps matches TRBD1 (6 bases). The CDR3 totals 16 residues. Germline CDR1 is MGHDK and CDR2 is SYGVNS. The CDR3 reads CACSATPQGLNTEAFF. In DNA form, the CDR3 reads TGTGCCTGCAGTGCTACCCCACAGGGCTTGAACACTGAAGCTTTCTTT.

This clonotype was picked up many times. The V call is TRBV2, the J call TRBJ1-1; no clear D gene. The CDR3 spans 13 residues. Germline V gene data show CDR1 as SNHLY and CDR2 as FYNNEI. Trimming took off 7 bases at V and 0 bases at J, with 9 bases between the two ends. CDR3 protein: CASILDVNTEAFF. CDR3 nucleotide sequence: TGTGCCAGCATCTTGGACGTGAACACTGAAGCTTTCTTT. Complete variable domain (other parts from reference TRBV2 and TRBJ1-1): EPEVTQTPSHQVTQMGQEVILRCVPISNHLYFYWYRQILGQKVEFLVSFYNNEISEKSEIFDDQFSVERPDGSNFTLKIRSTKLEDSAMYFCASILDVNTEAFFGQGTRLTVV.

This clonotype was observed at least ten times. The rearrangement joins TRBV30 to TRBJ1-6, with a tentative D call TRBD1 (6 bases). Trimming took 2 bases from V and 6 from J, leaving 17 bases between them. This CDR3 has 16 amino acids. The germline gives CDR1 GTSNPN, CDR2 SVGIG (reference sequence). The CDR3: CAWSIGGRGSNSPLHF. The CDR3 DNA reads TGTGCCTGGAGTATTGGGGGGCGCGGGTCTAATTCACCCCTCCACTTT.

The genes are TRBV10-2 and TRBJ2-5; 8 nucleotides match TRBD2. The trim removed 3 bases at V and 5 bases at J, leaving 8 bases unmatched. The CDR3 is 15 residues long. Germline values: CDR1 WSHSY, CDR2 SAAADI. The CDR3 loop is CASSDDSGAQETQYF. The CDR3 nucleotides read TGCGCCAGCAGTGATGATAGCGGGGCCCAGGAGACCCAGTACTTC.